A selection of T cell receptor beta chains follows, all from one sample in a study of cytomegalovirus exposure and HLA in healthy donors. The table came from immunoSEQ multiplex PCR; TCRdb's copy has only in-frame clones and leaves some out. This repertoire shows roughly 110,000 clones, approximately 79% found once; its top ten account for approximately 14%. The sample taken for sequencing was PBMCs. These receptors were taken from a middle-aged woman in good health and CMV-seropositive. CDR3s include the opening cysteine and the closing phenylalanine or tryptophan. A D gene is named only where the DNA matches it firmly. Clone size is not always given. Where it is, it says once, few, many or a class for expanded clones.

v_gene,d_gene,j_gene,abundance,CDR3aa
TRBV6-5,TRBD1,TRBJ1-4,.,CASSYSGTGNEKLFF
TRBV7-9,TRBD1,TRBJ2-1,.,CASSLVQDRGMNEQFF
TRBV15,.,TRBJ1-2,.,CATSRPQGFGYTF
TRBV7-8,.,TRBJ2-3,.,CASSFEGRGGKDTQYF
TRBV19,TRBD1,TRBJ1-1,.,CASSIAGGTEAFF
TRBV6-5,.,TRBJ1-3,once,CASSYSGGRENTIYF
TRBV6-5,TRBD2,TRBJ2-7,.,CASKRTSGDNYEQYF
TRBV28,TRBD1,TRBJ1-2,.,CASSSTGQGKLYGYTF
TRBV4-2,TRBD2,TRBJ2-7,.,CASSQAGGNSYEQYF
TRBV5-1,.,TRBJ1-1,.,CASSLESGSTEAFF
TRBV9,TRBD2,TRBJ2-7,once,CASSPYSGGSYEQYF
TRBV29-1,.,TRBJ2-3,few,CSVGQGGTDTQYF
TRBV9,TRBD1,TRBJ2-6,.,CASSVGQGAPGANVLTF
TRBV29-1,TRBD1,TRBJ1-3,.,CSVAGTDSGNTIYF
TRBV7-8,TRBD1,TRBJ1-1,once,CASSLRQTGGTEAFF
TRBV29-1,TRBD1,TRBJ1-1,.,CSVLGQMNTEAFF
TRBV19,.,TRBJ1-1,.,CASSSRGWTEAFF
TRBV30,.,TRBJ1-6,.,CARDLGGFNSPLHF
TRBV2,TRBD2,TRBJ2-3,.,CASTLLAGGTDTQYF
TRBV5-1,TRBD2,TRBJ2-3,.,CASVQRGVADTQYF
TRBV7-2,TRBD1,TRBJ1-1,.,CASSVQGAMNTEAFF
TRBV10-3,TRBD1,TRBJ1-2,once,CAIKGGSGTGDTF
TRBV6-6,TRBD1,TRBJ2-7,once,CASKGQGAYEQYF
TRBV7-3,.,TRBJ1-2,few,CASGNPNQHGYTF
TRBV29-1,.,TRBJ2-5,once,CSVSGEEETQYF
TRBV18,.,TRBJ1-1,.,CANSGDPPDTEAFF
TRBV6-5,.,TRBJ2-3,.,CASSYSAVTDTQYF
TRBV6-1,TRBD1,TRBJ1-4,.,CASSEGGQGGEKLFF
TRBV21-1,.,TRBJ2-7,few,CASRGQRNLYF
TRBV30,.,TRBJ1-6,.,CAWSVQQGTPLHF
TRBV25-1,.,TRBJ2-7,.,CASRDMRTHF
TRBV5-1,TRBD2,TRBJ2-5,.,CASSFGGAGETQYF
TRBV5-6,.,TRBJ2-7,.,CASSPYRSGASFF
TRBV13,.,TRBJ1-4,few,CASSFRGLNEKLFF
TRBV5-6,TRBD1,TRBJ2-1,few,CASSLESGTGQGYNEQFF
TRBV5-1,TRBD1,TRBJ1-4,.,CASSPGQMATNEKLFF
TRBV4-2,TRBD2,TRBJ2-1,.,CASSQGTSSGEQFF